The clone carrying this T cell receptor (beta chain) has at least ten counts. Its antigen is not known. In making TCR beta libraries, quantitative 5'-RACE with molecular barcodes was used. TCRdb itself ran the 5' RACE reads through MiXCR, one entry per CDR3 protein. The sample includes about 390,000 distinct CDR3 sequences, 20% to 25% of them seen just once. V gave up 4 bases and J gave up 13 bases; unmatched junction bases: 7. Germline V gene data show CDR1 as SGDLS and CDR2 as YYNGEE. The CDR3 loop spans 12 amino acids. The sample originates from a study of CD8 T cells in ankylosing spondylitis. Study-wide results and limits: Earlier literature documents some of the motif variants in reactive arthritis synovial fluid and blood. One TCR beta motif, made up of about 8 highly homologous variants, appeared characteristic of ankylosing spondylitis blood. Disease-linked clones, CD8+, were relatively rare in peripheral blood. Clones tied to disease were said to be significantly enriched in matched ankylosing spondylitis synovial fluid.

The receptor was derived from a male donor with ankylosing spondylitis. The sample comprised blood, either unsorted or a sorted T cell fraction (not recorded which). This sequence joins TRBV9 and TRBJ2-1, with 8 bases fitting TRBD2. The CDR3 nucleotides are TGTGCCAGCAGCCTCCCCGGACTAGCCCAGTTCTTC. The encoded protein is CASSLPGLAQFF. Combining the CDR3 with reference TRBV9 and TRBJ2-1 gives the whole variable domain DSGVTQTPKHLITATGQRVTLRCSPRSGDLSVYWYQQSLDQGLQFLIQYYNGEERAKGNILERFSAQQFPDLHSELNLSSLELGDSALYFCASSLPGLAQFFGPGTRLTVL.